This TCR beta chain was sequenced for a study of shared clonotypes between healthy human individuals. Whole-study results and caveats: On the whole, naive subsets had larger estimated richness than memory subsets had.

Concerning this clone itself: Its antigen is not known.

An assay was performed, and its level was deep. TCRdb keeps only in-frame clones here, not all; method: immunoSEQ multiplex PCR. Here the sample spans 1,500,000 or so clones, around 95% being singletons. This CDR3 is 15 amino acids long. Trimming took off 0 bases at V and 2 bases at J, with 11 bases between the two ends. CDR1 ENHRY and CDR2 SYGVKD come from the germline V gene. The TCR comes from a man aged 30 to 45 in good health. The chain is built from TRBV10-3 and TRBJ2-7, with D possibly TRBD1 on 6 matching bases. Specimen: naive CD4+ T cells sorted from blood. Regarding subset: CD45RA+ positively selected. CDR3 DNA sequence: TGTGCCATCAGTGAGTCGCCGGACAGAGCCTACGAGCAGTACTTC. It translates to CAISESPDRAYEQYF.